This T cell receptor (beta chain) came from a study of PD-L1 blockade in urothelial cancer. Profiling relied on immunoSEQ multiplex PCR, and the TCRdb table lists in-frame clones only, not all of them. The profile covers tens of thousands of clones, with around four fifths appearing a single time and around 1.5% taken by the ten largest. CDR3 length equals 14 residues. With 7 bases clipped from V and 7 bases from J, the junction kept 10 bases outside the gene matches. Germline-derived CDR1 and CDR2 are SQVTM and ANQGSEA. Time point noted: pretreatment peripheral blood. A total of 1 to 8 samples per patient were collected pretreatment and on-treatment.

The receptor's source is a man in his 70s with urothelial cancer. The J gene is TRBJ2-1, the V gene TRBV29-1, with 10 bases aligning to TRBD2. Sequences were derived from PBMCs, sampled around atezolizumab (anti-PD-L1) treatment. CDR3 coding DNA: TGCAGCGCATTACTAGCGGGAAAAGTAAATGAGCAGTTCTTC. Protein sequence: CSALLAGKVNEQFF.